The clone carrying this T cell receptor (beta chain) was counted once. The target antigen is unknown. CDR3 size: 12 residues. V was trimmed by 7 bases and J by 6 bases, leaving 13 bases between them. In germline, CDR1 is MNHNY, CDR2 SVGAGI (reference sequence). This sample stems from a study of cytomegalovirus exposure and HLA in healthy donors. Study conclusions and caveats: Analyzed later, association rates of TCRs varied across HLA loci, with DRB1 most and HLA-C fewest. In a later analysis, a missense DCLRE1C variant was linked to TCR beta V- and J-gene trimming.

Primers: 60 Vbeta forward and 13 Jbeta reverse. Profiled with immunoSEQ multiplex PCR; TCRdb holds only in-frame clones, not every one. The table shows about 130,000 clones, with about two thirds occurring only once. The receptor comes from a man aged 30-40 years in good health and CMV-seronegative. The chain carries TRBV6-6 and TRBJ2-7, with D unclear. The material sequenced was PBMCs. The CDR3 region is CASTPGLVEQYF. The DNA of the CDR3 is TGTGCCAGCACCCCGGGTCTGGTCGAGCAGTACTTC.